These T cell receptor beta chains were read from a single sample in a study of blood T cell repertoires in COVID-19. Method: immunoSEQ multiplex PCR; TCRdb's copy keeps in-frame clones and lacks some. This table holds about 310,000 clones, 89% found once. The sample was PBMCs or T cells enriched from blood (not recorded which). The origin of the receptors is a woman aged 25-40 years who had recovered from COVID-19. Both conserved end residues are part of each CDR3. The order of the fields is D gene, J gene, CDR3 length, clone size, V gene, CDR3 protein, CDR3 DNA. A D gene is named only where the DNA matches it firmly. Where a row states a size, it is once, few, many or the class of an expanded clone; other rows omit it.

D gene: .; J gene: TRBJ1-5; CDR3 length: 16; clone size: .; V gene: TRBV30; CDR3 protein: CAWSAARVSGYQPQHF; CDR3 DNA: TGTGCCTGGAGTGCGGCCCGCGTCAGCGGTTATCAGCCCCAGCATTTT
D gene: .; J gene: TRBJ2-7; CDR3 length: 14; clone size: .; V gene: TRBV13; CDR3 protein: CASSFFPERREQYF; CDR3 DNA: TGTGCCAGCAGCTTTTTCCCAGAGAGGCGCGAGCAGTACTTC
D gene: .; J gene: TRBJ1-6; CDR3 length: 13; clone size: few; V gene: TRBV27; CDR3 protein: CASRKDSNSPLHF; CDR3 DNA: TGTGCCAGCAGGAAGGACAGTAATTCACCCCTCCACTTT
D gene: TRBD2; J gene: TRBJ2-1; CDR3 length: 15; clone size: .; V gene: TRBV10-3; CDR3 protein: CAISVGTRGTGEQFF; CDR3 DNA: TGTGCCATCAGTGTCGGGACTAGGGGTACTGGTGAGCAGTTCTTC
D gene: .; J gene: TRBJ1-1; CDR3 length: 15; clone size: .; V gene: TRBV24-1; CDR3 protein: CATRPTGTPNTEAFF; CDR3 DNA: TGTGCCACCAGACCTACCGGGACACCCAACACTGAAGCTTTCTTT
D gene: TRBD1; J gene: TRBJ2-7; CDR3 length: 18; clone size: once; V gene: TRBV19; CDR3 protein: CASSTQGTGRFFRHEQYF; CDR3 DNA: TGTGCCAGTAGTACCCAGGGGACAGGTCGGTTTTTTAGGCACGAGCAGTACTTC
D gene: TRBD2; J gene: TRBJ2-3; CDR3 length: 14; clone size: .; V gene: TRBV7-2; CDR3 protein: CASSLGLVTDTQYF; CDR3 DNA: TGTGCCAGCAGCTTGGGACTAGTCACAGATACGCAGTATTTT
D gene: .; J gene: TRBJ2-5; CDR3 length: 14; clone size: .; V gene: TRBV7-2; CDR3 protein: CASSLRVRGETQYF; CDR3 DNA: TGTGCCAGCAGCTTAAGGGTCAGGGGAGAGACCCAGTACTTC
D gene: TRBD1; J gene: TRBJ2-7; CDR3 length: 16; clone size: .; V gene: TRBV11-2; CDR3 protein: CASSSNRGYPSYEQYF; CDR3 DNA: TGTGCCAGCAGCTCCAACAGGGGGTATCCCTCCTACGAGCAGTACTTC
D gene: TRBD1; J gene: TRBJ2-7; CDR3 length: 16; clone size: .; V gene: TRBV5-1; CDR3 protein: CASSFSYRGSPYEQYF; CDR3 DNA: TGCGCCAGCAGCTTTTCATACAGGGGGTCTCCCTACGAGCAGTACTTC
D gene: .; J gene: TRBJ1-6; CDR3 length: 11; clone size: few; V gene: TRBV11-2; CDR3 protein: CASSLGRPLHF; CDR3 DNA: TGTGCCAGCAGCTTAGGCAGACCCCTCCACTTT
D gene: .; J gene: TRBJ2-5; CDR3 length: 16; clone size: .; V gene: TRBV5-1; CDR3 protein: CASSPWLSSGQETQYF; CDR3 DNA: TGCGCCAGCAGCCCTTGGCTGAGTAGCGGACAAGAGACCCAGTACTTC
D gene: TRBD2; J gene: TRBJ2-7; CDR3 length: 14; clone size: .; V gene: TRBV14; CDR3 protein: CASSQGGRYYEQYF; CDR3 DNA: TGTGCCAGCAGCCAGGGCGGGAGGTACTACGAGCAGTACTTC
D gene: .; J gene: TRBJ1-3; CDR3 length: 14; clone size: .; V gene: TRBV18; CDR3 protein: CASRRAGPGNTIYF; CDR3 DNA: TGTGCCAGCCGACGGGCGGGGCCTGGAAACACCATATATTTT
D gene: TRBD2; J gene: TRBJ2-5; CDR3 length: 19; clone size: .; V gene: TRBV5-6; CDR3 protein: CASSLATDDLTSGRETQYF; CDR3 DNA: TGTGCCAGCAGCTTAGCGACGGACGACTTGACTAGCGGAAGAGAGACCCAGTACTTC
D gene: .; J gene: TRBJ2-1; CDR3 length: 16; clone size: .; V gene: TRBV11-2; CDR3 protein: CASSSHSGRYYNEQFF; CDR3 DNA: TGTGCCAGCAGCTCTCACTCCGGGAGATACTACAATGAGCAGTTCTTC
D gene: TRBD1; J gene: TRBJ1-2; CDR3 length: 14; clone size: few; V gene: TRBV5-5; CDR3 protein: CASSTGQENYGYTF; CDR3 DNA: TGTGCCAGCAGCACTGGACAGGAAAACTATGGCTACACCTTC
D gene: TRBD1; J gene: TRBJ2-7; CDR3 length: 14; clone size: .; V gene: TRBV10-3; CDR3 protein: CAISESTGSDEQYF; CDR3 DNA: TGTGCCATCAGTGAGTCGACAGGGTCGGACGAGCAGTACTTC
D gene: .; J gene: TRBJ1-2; CDR3 length: 17; clone size: .; V gene: TRBV4-1; CDR3 protein: CASSQPPGGGAIYGYTF; CDR3 DNA: TGCGCCAGCAGCCAACCTCCCGGCGGGGGGGCAATCTATGGCTACACCTTC
D gene: TRBD2; J gene: TRBJ2-1; CDR3 length: 15; clone size: .; V gene: TRBV10-2; CDR3 protein: CASSHSGSSYNEQFF; CDR3 DNA: TGCGCCAGCAGCCATAGCGGGAGCTCCTACAATGAGCAGTTCTTC